This T cell receptor beta chain was retrieved from a study of cytomegalovirus exposure and HLA in healthy donors. As for this clone: What it binds is not known.

60 Vbeta and 13 Jbeta primers were used in PCR. Method: immunoSEQ multiplex PCR; TCRdb's copy keeps in-frame clones and lacks some. Among 90,000 to 120,000 clones, 79% were seen once, and the ten largest hold approximately 2.8%. General study points: A later analysis found common viral pathogens apparently linked to several of the most significant clusters. In a later analysis, at a false discovery rate of 0.05, over 15,000 TCR beta sequences were associated with HLA alleles. Some highly shared sequence variants likely arose as a pipeline artifact.

The germline V and J ends were trimmed by 5 bases and 1 base, with 11 bases remaining between them. Germline CDR1 is SGHTA and CDR2 is FQGNSA. The CDR3 length is 14 residues. The sample was PBMCs. The clonotype was recovered from a woman aged 40 to 50 in good health and CMV-seronegative. This chain connects TRBV7-2 to TRBJ1-1; D is undetermined. The CDR3 loop is CASSPTGGNTEAFF. Written as DNA, the CDR3 is TGTGCCAGCAGCCCAACGGGAGGGAACACTGAAGCTTTCTTT.